This T cell receptor (beta chain) was captured in a study of blood T cells in healthy people across ages. About this clonotype itself: Its matching antigen is unknown.

Every sample yielded at least 6.5 million isolated PBMCs. Trimming left V 0 bases short and J 5 bases short, with 9 bases between. The CDR3 runs to 15 residues. Germline CDR1 and CDR2: SGHRS and YFSETQ. Together with a sample-barcoded 5' primer, a J-beta primer mix was included in a second PCR lasting roughly 6 to 12 cycles. CDR3-containing paired-end reads numbering at least 3 million came from each sample. Each CDR3 protein gets one entry after TCRdb re-called the 5' RACE reads with MiXCR. The sample carries around 790,000 distinct CDR3 sequences, under 45% recorded once. Study-level findings and limits: Long-lived donors had more naive CD4+ cells and higher diversity than aged donors. Possibly confounding the expanded clonotype changes was the fact that donor CMV status was unknown.

The rearrangement links TRBV5-1 to TRBJ1-6; D not certain. The origin of this receptor is a man in his sixties in good health. Sequencing used blood. The CDR3 DNA is TGCGCCAGCAGCTTGGCGGGGAGCAATAATTCACCCCTCCACTTT. Translation gives CASSLAGSNNSPLHF.